These T cell receptor beta chains were read from a single sample in a study of identical twins. TCRdb re-analysed the 5' RACE reads in MiXCR, keeping a single row per CDR3 protein. This table holds over 550,000 distinct CDR3 sequences, 7.1% found once. The same data also contributed to another study, on yellow fever vaccine responses in identical twins.

Sequencing used PBMCs. The source of these receptors is a young woman in good health. The CDR3 runs from the conserved cysteine through the conserved F or W. The order of the fields is J gene, V gene, D gene, CDR3 length, clone size, CDR3 DNA, CDR3 protein. The D gene is left open where the match is weak. Not all rows give a size; the values are once, few, many and, for expanded clones, a class.

J: TRBJ2-2; V: TRBV10-3; D: NA; length: 15; size: few; DNA: TGTGCCATCAGTGAACTACAGGGAAACACCGGGGAGCTGTTTTTT; CDR3: CAISELQGNTGELFF
J: TRBJ1-2; V: TRBV11-2; D: NA; length: 15; size: few; DNA: TGTGCCAGCAGCTTAGGGGATGTGGGGCTCTATGGCTACACCTTC; CDR3: CASSLGDVGLYGYTF
J: TRBJ1-1; V: TRBV9; D: NA; length: 14; size: NA; DNA: TGTGCCAGCAGCGTAGAACTAGTGAACACTGAAGCTTTCTTT; CDR3: CASSVELVNTEAFF
J: TRBJ2-2; V: TRBV20-1; D: NA; length: 15; size: many; DNA: TGCAGTGCAACCCCTTCTCACCTGAACACCGGGGAGCTGTTTTTT; CDR3: CSATPSHLNTGELFF
J: TRBJ1-1; V: TRBV20-1; D: NA; length: 15; size: NA; DNA: TGCAGTGCTAGGGGGTTGGGCAGGGCGAACACTGAAGCTTTCTTT; CDR3: CSARGLGRANTEAFF
J: TRBJ1-3; V: TRBV29-1; D: NA; length: 12; size: many; DNA: TGCGTTGTAGAGCTTTCTGGAAACACCATATATTTT; CDR3: CVVELSGNTIYF
J: TRBJ2-5; V: TRBV7-8; D: NA; length: 16; size: NA; DNA: TGTGCCAGCAGGGACACACGTCCCCCCGGGCAAGAGACCCAGTACTTC; CDR3: CASRDTRPPGQETQYF
J: TRBJ1-5; V: TRBV24-1; D: NA; length: 14; size: NA; DNA: TGTGCCACCAGTGATCCCCAAGGCAATCAGCCCCAGCATTTT; CDR3: CATSDPQGNQPQHF
J: TRBJ1-6; V: TRBV12-3/TRBV12-4; D: NA; length: 15; size: many; DNA: TGTGCCAGCAGTTTAGCAGGGGGGGTGAATTCACCCCTCCACTTT; CDR3: CASSLAGGVNSPLHF
J: TRBJ2-1; V: TRBV3-1; D: TRBD1; length: 15; size: NA; DNA: TGTGCCAGCAGCCAATGGACAGGGTCTGGGAATGAGCAGTTCTTC; CDR3: CASSQWTGSGNEQFF
J: TRBJ2-3; V: TRBV12-3/TRBV12-4; D: TRBD2; length: 15; size: many; DNA: TGTGCCAGCAGTAGGCTAGCGGGCCCCACAGATACGCAGTATTTT; CDR3: CASSRLAGPTDTQYF
J: TRBJ2-3; V: TRBV2; D: TRBD2; length: 18; size: few; DNA: TGTGCCGCAGGGGGGACTAGCGCGACGACCCGGGTCACAGATACGCAGTATTTT; CDR3: CAAGGTSATTRVTDTQYF
J: TRBJ2-1; V: TRBV5-1; D: TRBD1; length: 14; size: few; DNA: TGCGCCAGCAGCTTCGGACAGGGGACCAATGAGCAGTTCTTC; CDR3: CASSFGQGTNEQFF
J: TRBJ1-2; V: TRBV7-8; D: NA; length: 15; size: NA; DNA: TGTGCCAGCAGCCCCTGGGCCCAGGATAACTATGGCTACACCTTC; CDR3: CASSPWAQDNYGYTF